Presented here are 17 T cell receptor beta chains from one specimen sequenced in a study of shared clonotypes between healthy human individuals. The repertoire was sequenced with immunoSEQ multiplex PCR; TCRdb's copy has only in-frame clones and lacks some. The sample lists hundreds of thousands of clones; around 92% were seen once. CD45RO-negative CD8 cells positively selected for CCR7 made up the naive population, which excluded terminally differentiated effector memory CD45RA+ cells. The material sequenced was naive CD8+ T cells sorted from blood. These receptors were taken from a man aged 30 to 45 in good health.

V is TRBV7-8 and J is TRBJ2-5; 7 bases are shared with TRBD1. Per the germline V gene, CDR1 is SGHVS and CDR2 is FQNEAQ. Trimming cost V 8 bases and J 4 bases; bases outside gene matches: 10. This CDR3 has 14 residues. The CDR3 reads CASRHRGLVETQYF. Written as DNA, the CDR3 is TGTGCCAGCCGACACAGGGGATTGGTAGAGACCCAGTACTTC.

V gene TRBV27 combines with J gene TRBJ2-7; TRBD1 or TRBD2 may be the D gene (5 bases each). V lost 4 bases and J lost 3, with 13 bases in between. The length of the CDR3 is 14 residues. CDR1 MNHEY and CDR2 SMNVEV come from the germline V gene (reference sequence). CDR3 sequence (DNA): TGTGCCAGCAGTTCCACCCGGGACGGCTACGAGCAGTACTTC. Translating it yields CASSSTRDGYEQYF.

This chain uses TRBV7-2 with TRBJ2-1; no reliable D call. The V end lost 3 bases, the J end lost 0 bases, and 12 bases lay between the germline ends. The CDR3 is 16 residues long. Germline CDR1 reads SGHTA; CDR2 reads FQGNSA. CDR3: CASSFKPPSSYNEQFF. The CDR3 bases are TGTGCCAGCAGCTTCAAACCTCCAAGCTCCTACAATGAGCAGTTCTTC.

J is TRBJ1-4 and V is TRBV29-1; D unresolved. The CDR3 has 11 residues. Germline assignment: CDR1 SQVTM and CDR2 ANQGSEA. The V end lost 3 bases, the J end lost 6 bases, and 5 bases lay between the germline ends. The CDR3 spells CSVERDEKLFF. CDR3 DNA: TGCAGCGTTGAGAGAGATGAAAAACTGTTTTTT.

This chain uses TRBV27 with TRBJ2-1; D gene unclear. The V gene's germline CDR1 is MNHEY and CDR2 SMNVEV (reference sequence). This CDR3 contains 13 residues. V was pared by 6 bases and J by 8 bases, with 14 bases between. The CDR3 DNA is TGTGCCAGCAGCCTAATTAGTGGCGATGAGCAGTTCTTC. It yields the protein CASSLISGDEQFF.

The chain is built from TRBV7-9 and TRBJ1-1; no clear D. CDR1 is SEHNR and CDR2 is FQNEAQ in the germline V gene (reference sequence). The CDR3 has 12 amino acids. The germline V and J ends were trimmed by 3 bases and 10 bases, with 12 bases remaining between them. The CDR3 DNA follows: TGTGCCAGCAGCTTGCCAGAGTTTGGAGCTTTCTTT. Translating gives CASSLPEFGAFF.

The rearrangement joins TRBV7-9 to TRBJ2-1; D tentatively reads TRBD1 or TRBD2 (5 bases each). The CDR3 runs 12 residues. Germline V lookup: CDR1 SEHNR, CDR2 FQNEAQ (reference sequence). As DNA, the CDR3 is TGTGTAGTGGGGGTACCCTACAATGAGCAGTTCTTC. Amino acid sequence: CVVGVPYNEQFF.

V gene TRBV5-4 combines with J gene TRBJ2-1, with 13 bases lining up with TRBD2. Germline CDR1 SGHNT, CDR2 YYREEE (reference sequence). The V segment lost 4 bases and the J segment 11 bases; nucleotides outside the gene matches: 6. The CDR3 runs to 14 residues. CDR3 DNA sequence: TGTGCCAGCAGCCCGGGACTAGCGGGATCCCAGCAGTTCTTC. Translated, it gives CASSPGLAGSQQFF.

J is TRBJ2-1 and V is TRBV7-3, with D possibly matching TRBD1 (6 bases). The CDR3 is 15 amino acids. Germline CDR1 and CDR2: SGHTA and FQGTGA. Trimming left V 1 base short and J 4 bases short, with 11 bases between. For the CDR3, the DNA is TGTGCCAGCAGCTTAAGTGGGGGACAATACAATGAGCAGTTCTTC. This gives the protein CASSLSGGQYNEQFF.

This clone was counted a few times. The V and J genes are TRBV4-3 and TRBJ2-1; no definite D call. The CDR3 has 12 residues. The germline gives CDR1 LGHNA, CDR2 YSLEER. V gave up 4 bases and J gave up 7 bases, with 8 bases separating them. CDR3 nucleotides: TGCGCCAGCAGCCCGGAAGGGAATGAGCAGTTCTTC. This gives the protein CASSPEGNEQFF.

V and J are TRBV27 and TRBJ2-7; D possibly corresponds to TRBD2 (6 bases). There are 16 residues in the CDR3. V was trimmed by 2 bases and J by 3 bases, leaving 17 bases between them. In germline, CDR1 is MNHEY, CDR2 SMNVEV (reference sequence). CDR3 DNA: TGTGCCAGCAGTTTAACGGTCGGGAGCGCCCACTACGAGCAGTACTTC. Its translation is CASSLTVGSAHYEQYF.

This sequence joins TRBV5-8 and TRBJ2-7, with D perhaps TRBD1 (6 bases). The V gene's germline CDR1 is SGHTS and CDR2 YDEGEE. CDR3 size: 13 residues. Trimming took 6 bases from V and 4 from J, leaving 14 bases between them. CDR3: CASTEQGGYEQYF. The CDR3 DNA reads as TGTGCCAGCACCGAACAGGGTGGGTACGAGCAGTACTTC.

V usage is TRBV7-9 and J usage is TRBJ1-1; D call uncertain. The V gene's germline CDR1 is SEHNR and CDR2 FQNEAQ (reference sequence). V lost 1 base and J 1 base, leaving 7 bases between the germline ends. This CDR3 has 14 residues. CDR3 nucleotide sequence: TGTGCCAGCAGCTTAGTCGGATCGAACACTGAAGCTTTCTTT. Encoded protein: CASSLVGSNTEAFF.

V gene TRBV7-2 combines with J gene TRBJ1-2; D not certain. V was cut by 4 bases and J by 0 bases, with 3 bases left in between. Germline CDR1 is SGHTA and CDR2 is FQGNSA. This CDR3 is built from 12 residues. CDR3 sequence reads: CASSYANYGYTF. The CDR3, as DNA: TGTGCCAGCAGCTACGCTAACTATGGCTACACCTTC.

This chain joins TRBV27 and TRBJ1-2; perhaps TRBD1 as D (5 bases). CDR3 size: 15 residues. V dropped 2 bases and J dropped 6 bases, with 16 bases sitting between them. Germline CDR1 is MNHEY and CDR2 is SMNVEV (reference sequence). CDR3 in amino acids: CASSLGDRPMDGYTF. CDR3 bases: TGTGCCAGCAGTTTAGGTGACAGACCTATGGATGGCTACACCTTC.

This chain connects TRBV4-1 to TRBJ2-1; D remains unclear. CDR1 and CDR2 (germline): MGHRA, YSYEKL. V dropped 8 bases and J dropped 9 bases, with 14 bases sitting between them. The CDR3 consists of 12 residues. The CDR3: CASGRSALEQFF. CDR3 coding DNA: TGCGCCAGCGGGCGCTCGGCTCTTGAGCAGTTCTTC.

The chain has TRBV18 and TRBJ2-1; 7 positions agree with TRBD1. This CDR3 has 16 residues. V gave up 0 bases and J gave up 0 bases; unmatched junction bases: 2. In germline, CDR1 is KGHSH, CDR2 LQKENI. This chain's CDR3 is CASSPPDRSSYNEQFF. The CDR3 DNA reads as TGTGCCAGCTCACCACCGGACAGGAGCTCCTACAATGAGCAGTTCTTC.